The clone carrying this TCR beta chain was observed at least ten times. Its target is not known. RNA transcripts yielded amplified TCR beta CDR3 regions. The HTBI primer set served for first-round RT-PCR of the TCR CDR3. TCRdb itself ran the multiplex PCR reads through MiXCR, one entry per CDR3 protein. Of 300,000 to 400,000 distinct CDR3 sequences in the sample, about 12% were seen once. This specimen belongs to a study of T cells in Graves' hyperthyroidism and ophthalmopathy. Study-wide points: Most thyroid-expanded clonotypes above 0.001 were also found in blood.

The receptor comes from a woman aged 18-29 years with Graves' hyperthyroidism. The sequenced sample was blood.

DNA of the CDR3: TGCAGCGTTGACGCTTACCCGGACCAAGAGACCCAGTACTTC. It translates to CSVDAYPDQETQYF. The chain carries TRBV29-1 and TRBJ2-5; D remains ambiguous. This CDR3 has 14 amino acids. Germline V CDR1 and CDR2: SQVTM, ANQGSEA. V gave up 3 bases and J gave up 0 bases, with 11 bases separating them.